Detailed here is one T cell receptor beta chain. The antigen is unknown. Gene names follow the mouse nomenclature. From the germline J gene comes the end of the CDR3, since the read stops 1 residue before it. CDR3 length: 14 residues. The V end lost 4 bases, the J end lost 0 bases, and 6 bases lay between the germline ends. Germline V gene lookup returns CDR1 SNHLY and CDR2 FYNGKV (reference sequence). Generated by immunoSEQ multiplex PCR, the TCRdb table keeps only in-frame clones and is missing some. The repertoire holds 4,900 or so clones, around 50% seen once, with roughly 10% in the top ten. This entry is derived from a study of tissue T cells after allogeneic stem cell transplantation. Study conclusions and caveats: Across patients, clones rarely overlapped, yet motif clusters were shared tissue-specifically.

Stated time point: mouse harvest day 7 after allogeneic transplant. The graft held 10^6 splenic CD5+ T cells and 10^7 T-cell-depleted bone marrow cells. This mouse GVHD model was MHC-mismatched B6 to BALB/c, profiled day 7 or 14. The chain joins TRBV3 to TRBJ2-2, with D unresolved. Material for sequencing was gut tissue. The source of this sequence is a female BALB/c mouse given C57BL/6 T cells with graft-versus-host disease after an allogeneic hematopoietic cell transplant. CDR3 amino acids: CASSSTANTGQLYF. CDR3 DNA, as far as it was read: TGTGCCAGCAGCTCTACAGCAAACACCGGGCAGCTCTAC.